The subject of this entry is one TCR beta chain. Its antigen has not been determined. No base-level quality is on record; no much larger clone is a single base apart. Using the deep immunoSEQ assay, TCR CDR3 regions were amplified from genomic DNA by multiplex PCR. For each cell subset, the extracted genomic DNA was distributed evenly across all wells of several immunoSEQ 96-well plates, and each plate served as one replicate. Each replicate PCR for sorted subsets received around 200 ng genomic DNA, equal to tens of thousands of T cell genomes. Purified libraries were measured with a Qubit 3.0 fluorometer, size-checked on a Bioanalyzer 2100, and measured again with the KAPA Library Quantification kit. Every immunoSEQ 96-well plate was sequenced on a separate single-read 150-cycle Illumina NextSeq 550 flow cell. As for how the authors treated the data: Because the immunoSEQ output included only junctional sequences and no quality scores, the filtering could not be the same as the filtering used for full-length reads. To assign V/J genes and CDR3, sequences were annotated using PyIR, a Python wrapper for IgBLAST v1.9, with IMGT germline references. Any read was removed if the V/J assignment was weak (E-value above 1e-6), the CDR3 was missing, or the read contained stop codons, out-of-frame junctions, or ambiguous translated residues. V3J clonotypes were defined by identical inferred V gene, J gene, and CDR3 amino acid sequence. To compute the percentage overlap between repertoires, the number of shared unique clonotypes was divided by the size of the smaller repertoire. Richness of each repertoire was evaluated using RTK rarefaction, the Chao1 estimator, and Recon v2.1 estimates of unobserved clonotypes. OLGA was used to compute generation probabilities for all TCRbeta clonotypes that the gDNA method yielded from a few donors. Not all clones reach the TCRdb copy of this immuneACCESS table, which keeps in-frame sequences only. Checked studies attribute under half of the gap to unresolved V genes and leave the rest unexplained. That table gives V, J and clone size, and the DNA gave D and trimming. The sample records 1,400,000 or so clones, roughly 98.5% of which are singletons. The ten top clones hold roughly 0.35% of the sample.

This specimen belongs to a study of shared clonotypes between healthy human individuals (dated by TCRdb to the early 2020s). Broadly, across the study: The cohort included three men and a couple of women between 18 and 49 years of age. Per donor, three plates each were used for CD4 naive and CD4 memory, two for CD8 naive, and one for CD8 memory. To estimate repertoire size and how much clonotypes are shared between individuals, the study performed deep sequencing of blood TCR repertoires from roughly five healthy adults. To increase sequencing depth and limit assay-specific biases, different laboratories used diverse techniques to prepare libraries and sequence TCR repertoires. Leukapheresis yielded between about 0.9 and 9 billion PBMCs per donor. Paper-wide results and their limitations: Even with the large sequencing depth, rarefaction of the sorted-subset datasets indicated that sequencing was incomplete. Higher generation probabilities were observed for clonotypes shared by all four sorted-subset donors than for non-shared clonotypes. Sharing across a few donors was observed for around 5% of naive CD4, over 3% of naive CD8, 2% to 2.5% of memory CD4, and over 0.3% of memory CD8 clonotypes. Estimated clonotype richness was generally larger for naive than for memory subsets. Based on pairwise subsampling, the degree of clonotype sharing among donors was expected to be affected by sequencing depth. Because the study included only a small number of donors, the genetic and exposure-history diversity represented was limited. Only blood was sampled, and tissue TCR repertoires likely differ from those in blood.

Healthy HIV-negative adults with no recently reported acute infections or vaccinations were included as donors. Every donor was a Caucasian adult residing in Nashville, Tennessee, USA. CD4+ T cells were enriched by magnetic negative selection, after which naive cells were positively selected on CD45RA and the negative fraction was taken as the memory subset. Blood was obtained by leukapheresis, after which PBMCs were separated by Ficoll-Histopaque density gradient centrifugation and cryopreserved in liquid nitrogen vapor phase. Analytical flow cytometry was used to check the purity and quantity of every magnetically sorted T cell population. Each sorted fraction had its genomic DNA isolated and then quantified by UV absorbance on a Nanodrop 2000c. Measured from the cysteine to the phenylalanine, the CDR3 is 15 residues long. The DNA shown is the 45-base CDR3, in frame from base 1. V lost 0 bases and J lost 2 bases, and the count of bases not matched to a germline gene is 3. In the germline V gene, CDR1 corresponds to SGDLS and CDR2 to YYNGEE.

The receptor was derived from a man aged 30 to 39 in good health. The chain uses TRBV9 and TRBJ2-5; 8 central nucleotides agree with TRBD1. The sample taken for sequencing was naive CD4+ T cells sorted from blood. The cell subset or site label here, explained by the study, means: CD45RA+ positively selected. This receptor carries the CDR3 CASSVDGTGQETQYF. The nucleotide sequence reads TGTGCCAGCAGCGTAGACGGGACAGGACAAGAGACCCAGTACTTC.